Presented here are 20 T cell receptor beta chains from one specimen sequenced in a study of blood T cell repertoires in COVID-19. The repertoire was sequenced with immunoSEQ multiplex PCR; TCRdb's copy has only in-frame clones and lacks some. The data contain approximately 180,000 clones, roughly three quarters of them singletons. The sample taken for sequencing was PBMCs or T cells enriched from blood (not recorded which). The receptors stem from a woman in her 50s with acute COVID-19.

This clone was counted a single time. In DNA form, the CDR3 reads TGCGCCAGCAGCCCTGGGGGGAAAGGCTACACCTTC. Translation gives CASSPGGKGYTF. The chain has TRBV4-3 and TRBJ1-2; D may be TRBD1 (5 bases). Trimming took off 4 bases at V and 8 bases at J, with 11 bases between the two ends. The germline CDR1 and CDR2 sequences are LGHNA and YSLEER. CDR3 length: 12 residues.

The gene calls are TRBV5-1 and TRBJ2-3, with a tentative D call TRBD2 (6 bases). CDR1 is SGHRS and CDR2 is YFSETQ in the germline V gene. This CDR3 spans 13 amino acids. V gave up 4 bases and J gave up 6 bases, with 12 bases separating them. The CDR3 nucleotides are TGCGCCAGCAGCGCGGGGTCGAGGGATACGCAGTATTTT. Protein product: CASSAGSRDTQYF.

The chain carries TRBV4-1 and TRBJ1-4; D is undetermined. Germline V gives CDR1 MGHRA, CDR2 YSYEKL. V gave up 1 base and J gave up 8 bases, with 5 bases separating them. CDR3 length: 12 amino acids. DNA of the CDR3: TGCGCCAGCAGCCAAGCTCGGGAAAAACTGTTTTTT. It translates to CASSQAREKLFF.

The chain links TRBV6-5 to TRBJ1-1; D uncertain. This CDR3 has 11 residues. Per the germline V gene, CDR1 is MNHEY and CDR2 is SVGAGI. Trimming pared 5 bases from V and 9 bases from J, leaving 10 bases between. The CDR3 DNA reads TGTGCCAGCAGTCTAGGTGGCAAAGCTTTCTTT. It encodes CASSLGGKAFF.

This chain joins TRBV7-9 and TRBJ2-2; D possibly corresponds to TRBD1 (6 bases). The CDR3 covers 16 residues. Germline V CDR1 and CDR2: SEHNR, FQNEAQ (reference sequence). Trimming took 6 bases from V and 1 from J, leaving 15 bases between them. CDR3 in amino acids: CASSPPTGRNTGELFF. The DNA of the CDR3 is TGTGCCAGCAGTCCTCCGACAGGTCGGAACACCGGGGAGCTGTTTTTT.

The gene calls are TRBV6-5 and TRBJ1-1; tentative D call: TRBD1 (6 bases). V was shortened by 6 bases and J by 11 bases, with 13 bases between the two germline ends. From germline, CDR1 is MNHEY and CDR2 SVGAGI. This CDR3 has 11 amino acids. The CDR3 region has the DNA TGTGCCAGCAGCGCCCGGGACACGGCTTTCTTT. Amino acid sequence: CASSARDTAFF.

At least ten counts were recorded for this clone. J is TRBJ2-7 and V is TRBV6-5, with 8 bases lining up with TRBD1. Looked up from germline, CDR1 is MNHEY and CDR2 is SVGAGI. The V gene end was trimmed by 4 bases and the J gene end by 12 bases; junction bases not matched to a gene: 8. The CDR3 is 12 residues long. For the CDR3, the DNA is TGTGCCAGCAGTTTCGGGACAGGTGAACTGTACGTC. The encoded protein is CASSFGTGELYV.

V is TRBV6-4 and J is TRBJ2-1; possible D gene TRBD1, 7 bases. The V end was cut by 5 bases, the J end by 6 bases, with 17 bases between. CDR1 and CDR2 (germline): MRHNA, SNTAGT. CDR3 length: 15 amino acids. As DNA, the CDR3 is TGTGCCAGCAGTTTCCAGGGGGGCGAGGGCAATGAGCAGTTCTTC. Translation: CASSFQGGEGNEQFF.

The chain employs TRBV14 and TRBJ1-2; D not resolved. Per the germline V gene, CDR1 is SGHDN and CDR2 is FVKESK. This CDR3 comprises 13 residues. The V end lost 6 bases, the J end lost 5 bases, and 13 bases lay between the germline ends. The CDR3 is CASSPEDRYGYTF. The CDR3 region has the DNA TGTGCCAGCAGTCCGGAGGACCGTTATGGCTACACCTTC. Supplemented by reference TRBV14 and TRBJ1-2, the full variable domain reads EAGVTQFPSHSVIEKGQTVTLRCDPISGHDNLYWYRRVMGKEIKFLLHFVKESKQDESGMPNNRFLAERTGGTYSTLKVQPAELEDSGVYFCASSPEDRYGYTFGSGTRLTVV.

J is TRBJ1-1 and V is TRBV19, with unresolved D. V was pared by 8 bases and J by 10 bases, with 23 bases between. In germline, CDR1 is LNHDA, CDR2 SQIVND (reference sequence). The CDR3 runs 14 residues. This CDR3 is CASATKAAARGAFF. The DNA for the CDR3 is TGTGCCAGTGCAACAAAAGCCGCGGCCAGAGGAGCTTTCTTT.

The V gene is TRBV10-3, the J gene TRBJ1-2; 9 nucleotides agree with TRBD1. Germline V CDR1 and CDR2: ENHRY, SYGVKD. V was pared by 3 bases and J by 6 bases, with 8 bases of the junction left unmatched. The CDR3 runs to 15 residues. The CDR3, as DNA: TGTGCCATCAGTGAAGCGGGACAGGGCCGGGATGGCTACACCTTC. Its protein is CAISEAGQGRDGYTF.

This clone was observed a few times. The chain recombines TRBV5-4 with TRBJ1-5; TRBD1 aligns across 7 bases. This CDR3 region has 14 residues. V trimming: 4 bases; J trimming: 11 bases; junction bases outside the gene matches: 12. CDR1 and CDR2 (germline): SGHNT, YYREEE (reference sequence). The CDR3 nucleotides are TGTGCCAGCAGCCAGGGACAGCCTCCCTGGGCCCAGCATTTT. Translation: CASSQGQPPWAQHF.

This chain uses TRBV30 with TRBJ1-2; D remains ambiguous. Trimming took 2 bases from V and 4 from J, leaving 8 bases between them. This CDR3 spans 12 amino acids. Germline V gene data show CDR1 as GTSNPN and CDR2 as SVGIG (reference sequence). As DNA, the CDR3 is TGTGCCTGGAGTTCCCCCGGCTATGGCTACACCTTC. This encodes CAWSSPGYGYTF.

The rearrangement uses TRBV7-2 and TRBJ1-3, with 8 bases lining up with TRBD1. Germline V gives CDR1 SGHTA, CDR2 FQGNSA. J was trimmed by 8 bases and V by 5 bases; bases with no gene match: 14. The CDR3 covers 16 residues. This CDR3 reads CASSPIRTGRPDTIYF. Here the CDR3 DNA reads TGTGCCAGCAGCCCCATCAGGACAGGGCGTCCGGACACCATATATTTT.

This sequence joins TRBV5-6 and TRBJ1-4; weak D call: TRBD1 (5 bases). Germline V CDR1 and CDR2: SGHDT, YYEEEE. This CDR3 region has 15 residues. V gave up 0 bases and J gave up 7 bases, with 13 bases separating them. CDR3 region: CASSLGGAGGEKLFF. The CDR3 region has the DNA TGTGCCAGCAGCTTGGGCGGAGCCGGGGGTGAAAAACTGTTTTTT.

The sample holds one count of this clone. CDR3 in DNA: TGCGCCAGCAGCTACGAGGGTTCCACTGGAAACACCATATATTTT. This translates into CASSYEGSTGNTIYF. The chain has TRBV5-1 and TRBJ1-3, with no clear D. Germline V gene lookup returns CDR1 SGHRS and CDR2 YFSETQ. V shed 3 bases and J shed 2 bases, with 12 bases lying between them. The CDR3 consists of 15 residues.

The chain links TRBV9 to TRBJ2-4, with 9 bases aligning to TRBD2. Looked up from germline, CDR1 is SGDLS and CDR2 is YYNGEE. This CDR3 region has 16 residues. The ends lost 4 bases at V and 6 bases at J; junction bases unmatched: 11. Here the CDR3 DNA reads TGTGCCAGCAGCCCTAGGAGGAGTAGCGGGGGAAACATTCAGTACTTC. This codes for CASSPRRSSGGNIQYF.

The rearrangement uses TRBV28 and TRBJ2-3; 7 positions match TRBD1. V lost 6 bases to trimming and J lost 0 bases; unmatched junction nucleotides: 3. The germline V gene encodes CDR1 MDHEN and CDR2 SYDVKM. The CDR3 length is 14 residues. The DNA for the CDR3 is TGTGCCAGCAGGCGACAGGGAAGCACAGATACGCAGTATTTT. Protein product: CASRRQGSTDTQYF. The entire variable domain, with the rest obtained from reference TRBV28 and TRBJ2-3, is as follows: DVKVTQSSRYLVKRTGEKVFLECVQDMDHENMFWYRQDPGLGLRLIYFSYDVKMKEKGDIPEGYSVSREKKERFSLILESASTNQTSMYLCASRRQGSTDTQYFGPGTRLTVL.

This chain uses TRBV3-1 (or the pseudogene TRBV3-2) with TRBJ1-1; TRBD1 matches 9 bases. The CDR3 extends over 15 amino acids. In germline, CDR1 is LGHDT, CDR2 YNNKEL (reference sequence). J gave up 4 bases and V 1 base, and 4 bases lay outside the gene matches. CDR3 sequence reads: CASSQGDRVATEAFF. The CDR3 DNA is TGTGCCAGCAGCCAAGGGGACAGGGTTGCCACTGAAGCTTTCTTT.

V gene TRBV19 combines with J gene TRBJ1-1; D is unresolved. V dropped 1 base and J dropped 11 bases, with 17 bases sitting between them. This CDR3 contains 14 residues. The germline V gene encodes CDR1 LNHDA and CDR2 SQIVND (reference sequence). The CDR3 nucleotides read TGTGCCAGTAGTATAGCCAACCGACGGTCGGGGGCTTTCTTT. This encodes CASSIANRRSGAFF.